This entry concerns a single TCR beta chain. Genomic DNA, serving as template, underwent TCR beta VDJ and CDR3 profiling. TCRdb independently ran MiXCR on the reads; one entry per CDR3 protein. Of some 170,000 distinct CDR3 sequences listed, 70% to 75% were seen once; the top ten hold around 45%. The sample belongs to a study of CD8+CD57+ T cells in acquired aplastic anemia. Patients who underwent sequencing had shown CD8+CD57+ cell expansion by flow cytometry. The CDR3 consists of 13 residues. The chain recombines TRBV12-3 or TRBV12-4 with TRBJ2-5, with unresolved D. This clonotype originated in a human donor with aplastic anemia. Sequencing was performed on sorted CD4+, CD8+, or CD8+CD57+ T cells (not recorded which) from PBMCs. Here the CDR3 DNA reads TGTGCTACTTGCTGGGGTCCCCAAGAGACCCAGTACTTC. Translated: CATCWGPQETQYF.